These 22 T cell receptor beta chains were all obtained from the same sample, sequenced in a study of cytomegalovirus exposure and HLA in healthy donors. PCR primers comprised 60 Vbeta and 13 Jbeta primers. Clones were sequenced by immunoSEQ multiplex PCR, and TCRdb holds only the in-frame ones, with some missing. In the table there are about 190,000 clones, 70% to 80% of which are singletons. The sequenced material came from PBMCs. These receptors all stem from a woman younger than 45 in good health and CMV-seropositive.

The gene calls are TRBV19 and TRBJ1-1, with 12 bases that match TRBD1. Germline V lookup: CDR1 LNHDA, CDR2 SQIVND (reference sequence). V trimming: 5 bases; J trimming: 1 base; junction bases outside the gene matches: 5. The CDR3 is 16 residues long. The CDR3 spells CASSVGQGAANTEAFF. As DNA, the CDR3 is TGTGCCAGTAGTGTGGGACAGGGGGCGGCGAACACTGAAGCTTTCTTT.

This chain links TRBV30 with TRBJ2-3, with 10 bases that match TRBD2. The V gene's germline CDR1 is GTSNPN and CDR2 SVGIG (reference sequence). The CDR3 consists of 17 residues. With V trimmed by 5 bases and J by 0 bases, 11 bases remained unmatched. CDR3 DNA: TGTGCCTGGGAGGGGGTAGCGGGGGGCTCTAGCACAGATACGCAGTATTTT. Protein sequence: CAWEGVAGGSSTDTQYF.

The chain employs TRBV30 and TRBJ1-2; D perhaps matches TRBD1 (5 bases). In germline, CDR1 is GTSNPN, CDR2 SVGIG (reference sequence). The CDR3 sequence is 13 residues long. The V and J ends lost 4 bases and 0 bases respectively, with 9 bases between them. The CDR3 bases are TGTGCCTGGACTCGGACAACTAACTATGGCTACACCTTC. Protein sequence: CAWTRTTNYGYTF.

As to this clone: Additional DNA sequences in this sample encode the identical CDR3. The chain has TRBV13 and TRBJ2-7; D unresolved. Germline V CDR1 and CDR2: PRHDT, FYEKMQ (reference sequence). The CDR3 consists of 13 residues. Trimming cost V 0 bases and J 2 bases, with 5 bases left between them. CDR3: CASSLGLTYEQYF. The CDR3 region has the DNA TGTGCCAGCAGCTTAGGACTTACCTACGAGCAGTACTTC.

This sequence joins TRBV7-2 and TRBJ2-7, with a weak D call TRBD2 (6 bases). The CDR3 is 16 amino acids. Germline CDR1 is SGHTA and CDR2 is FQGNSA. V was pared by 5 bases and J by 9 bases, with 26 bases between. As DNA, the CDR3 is TGTGCCAGCAGCCCCGGGGTTTCGCGGGGCAAGCTAGGGCAGTACTTC. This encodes CASSPGVSRGKLGQYF.

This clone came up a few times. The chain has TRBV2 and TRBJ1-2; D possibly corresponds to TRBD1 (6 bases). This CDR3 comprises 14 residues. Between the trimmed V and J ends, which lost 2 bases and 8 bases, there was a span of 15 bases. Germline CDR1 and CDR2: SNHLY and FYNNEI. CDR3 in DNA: TGTGCCAGCAGTGAAACCGTCAGGGGCCGGGGCTACACCTTC. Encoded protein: CASSETVRGRGYTF.

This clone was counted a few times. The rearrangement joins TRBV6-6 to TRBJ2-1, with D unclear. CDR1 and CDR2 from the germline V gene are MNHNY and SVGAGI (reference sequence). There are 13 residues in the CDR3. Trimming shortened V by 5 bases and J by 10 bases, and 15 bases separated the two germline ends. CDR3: CASSPRLSREQFF. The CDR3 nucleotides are TGTGCCAGCAGTCCCCGTCTTTCGAGGGAGCAGTTCTTC.

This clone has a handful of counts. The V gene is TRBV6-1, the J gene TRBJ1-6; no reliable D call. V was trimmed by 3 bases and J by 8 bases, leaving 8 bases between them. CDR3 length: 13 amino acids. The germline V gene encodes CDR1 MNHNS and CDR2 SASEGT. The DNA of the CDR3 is TGTGCCAGCAGTGAGACTCTTGATTCACCCCTCCACTTT. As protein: CASSETLDSPLHF.

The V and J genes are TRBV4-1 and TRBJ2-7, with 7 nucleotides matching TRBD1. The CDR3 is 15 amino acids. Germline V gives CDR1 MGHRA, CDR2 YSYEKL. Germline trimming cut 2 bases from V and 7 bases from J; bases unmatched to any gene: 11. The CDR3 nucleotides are TGCGCCAGCAGCCAACAACCTAGGGGGCGTAGTGAGCAGTACTTC. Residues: CASSQQPRGRSEQYF.

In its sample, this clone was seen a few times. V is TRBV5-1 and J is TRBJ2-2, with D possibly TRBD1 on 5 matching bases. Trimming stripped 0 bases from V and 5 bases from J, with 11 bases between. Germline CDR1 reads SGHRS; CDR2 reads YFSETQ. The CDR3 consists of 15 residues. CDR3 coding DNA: TGCGCCAGCAGCTTGGGGCAGGGAACAACCGGGGAGCTGTTTTTT. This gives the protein CASSLGQGTTGELFF. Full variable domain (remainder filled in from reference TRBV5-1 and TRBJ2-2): KAGVTQTPRYLIKTRGQQVTLSCSPISGHRSVSWYQQTPGQGLQFLFEYFSETQRNKGNFPGRFSGRQFSNSRSEMNVSTLELGDSALYLCASSLGQGTTGELFFGEGSRLTVL.

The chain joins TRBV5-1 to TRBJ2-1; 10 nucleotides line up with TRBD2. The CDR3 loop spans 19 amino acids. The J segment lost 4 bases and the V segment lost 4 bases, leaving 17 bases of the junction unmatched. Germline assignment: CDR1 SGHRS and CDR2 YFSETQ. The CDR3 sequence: CASSPRRALAGGPYNEQFF. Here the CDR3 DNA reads TGCGCCAGCAGCCCTCGACGGGCATTAGCGGGGGGACCGTACAATGAGCAGTTCTTC. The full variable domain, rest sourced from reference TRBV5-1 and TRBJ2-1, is KAGVTQTPRYLIKTRGQQVTLSCSPISGHRSVSWYQQTPGQGLQFLFEYFSETQRNKGNFPGRFSGRQFSNSRSEMNVSTLELGDSALYLCASSPRRALAGGPYNEQFFGPGTRLTVL.

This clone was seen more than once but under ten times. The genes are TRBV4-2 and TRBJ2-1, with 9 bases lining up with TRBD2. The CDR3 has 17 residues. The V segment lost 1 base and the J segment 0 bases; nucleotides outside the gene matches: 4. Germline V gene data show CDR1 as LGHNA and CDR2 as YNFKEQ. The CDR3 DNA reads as TGTGCCAGCAGCCAAGCGACTAGCGGCAGCTCCTACAATGAGCAGTTCTTC. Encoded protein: CASSQATSGSSYNEQFF.

The CDR3 region is CASSLSLGGLADYEQYF. Here the CDR3 DNA reads TGTGCCAGCAGCTTAAGTCTTGGTGGACTAGCGGACTACGAGCAGTACTTC. The chain employs TRBV7-9 and TRBJ2-7, with 10 bases aligning to TRBD2. The germline V gene has CDR1 SEHNR and CDR2 FQNEAQ (reference sequence). The ends lost 2 bases at V and 3 bases at J; junction bases unmatched: 10. This CDR3 is 17 amino acids long.

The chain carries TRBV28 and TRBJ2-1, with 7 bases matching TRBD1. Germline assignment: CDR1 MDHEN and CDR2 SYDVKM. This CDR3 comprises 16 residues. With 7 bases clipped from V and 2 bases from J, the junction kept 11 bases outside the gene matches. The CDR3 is CASTPTTGWAYNEQFF. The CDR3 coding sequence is TGTGCCAGCACCCCAACGACAGGGTGGGCCTACAATGAGCAGTTCTTC.

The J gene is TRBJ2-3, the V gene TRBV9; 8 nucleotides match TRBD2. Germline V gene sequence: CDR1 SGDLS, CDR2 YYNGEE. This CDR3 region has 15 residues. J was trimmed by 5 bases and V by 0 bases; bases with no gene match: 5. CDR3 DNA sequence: TGTGCCAGCAGCGTAGCGGGAGGGTCCCAAGATACGCAGTATTTT. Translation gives CASSVAGGSQDTQYF.

The DNA of the CDR3 is TGTGCCAGCAGCATAGATGGCAGGGGGAATCAGCCCCAGCATTTT. Amino acids: CASSIDGRGNQPQHF. The V call is TRBV5-4, the J call TRBJ1-5; 7 nucleotides match TRBD1. V lost 4 bases and J lost 4; bases outside the gene matches: 8. Germline CDR1 and CDR2: SGHNT and YYREEE (reference sequence). The CDR3 consists of 15 residues.

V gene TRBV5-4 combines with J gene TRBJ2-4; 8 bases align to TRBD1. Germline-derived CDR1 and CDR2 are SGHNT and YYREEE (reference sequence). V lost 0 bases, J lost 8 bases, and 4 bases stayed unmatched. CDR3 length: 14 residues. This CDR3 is CASSLADRVDIQYF. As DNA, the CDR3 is TGTGCCAGCAGCTTGGCGGACAGGGTTGACATTCAGTACTTC.

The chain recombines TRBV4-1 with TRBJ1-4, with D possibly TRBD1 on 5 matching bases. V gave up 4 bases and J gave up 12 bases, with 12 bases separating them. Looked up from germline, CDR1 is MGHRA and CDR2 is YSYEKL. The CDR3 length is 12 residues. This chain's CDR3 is CASSRWGGELFF. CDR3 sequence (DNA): TGCGCCAGCAGCCGTTGGGGGGGGGAACTGTTTTTT.

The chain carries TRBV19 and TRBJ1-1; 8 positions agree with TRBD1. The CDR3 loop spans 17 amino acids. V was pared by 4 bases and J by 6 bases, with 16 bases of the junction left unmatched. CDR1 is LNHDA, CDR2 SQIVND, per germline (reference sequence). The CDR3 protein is CASSTLSTGQGKAEAFF. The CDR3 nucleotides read TGTGCCAGTAGTACCCTATCGACCGGACAGGGCAAAGCTGAAGCTTTCTTT.

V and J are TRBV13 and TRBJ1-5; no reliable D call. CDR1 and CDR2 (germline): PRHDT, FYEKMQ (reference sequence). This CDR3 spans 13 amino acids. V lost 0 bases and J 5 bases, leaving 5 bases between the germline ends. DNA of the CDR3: TGTGCCAGCAGCTTAGGCTCCTATCAGCCCCAGCATTTT. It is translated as CASSLGSYQPQHF.

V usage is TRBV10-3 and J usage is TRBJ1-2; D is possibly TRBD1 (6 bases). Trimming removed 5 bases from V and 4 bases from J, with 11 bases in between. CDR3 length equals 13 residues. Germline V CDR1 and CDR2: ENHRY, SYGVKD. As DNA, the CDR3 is TGTGCCATCAGTCGGGACACCAGCTATGGCTACACCTTC. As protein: CAISRDTSYGYTF.

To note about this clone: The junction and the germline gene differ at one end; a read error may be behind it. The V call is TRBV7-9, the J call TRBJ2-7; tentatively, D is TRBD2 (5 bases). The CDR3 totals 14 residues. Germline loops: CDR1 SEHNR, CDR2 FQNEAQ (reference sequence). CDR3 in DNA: TGTTCCAGCAGCTTCCGGGAACTCACCAGCGAGCAGTACTTC. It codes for CSSSFRELTSEQYF.